The 7 T cell receptor beta chains below were found in one sample sequenced in a study of blood T cell repertoires in COVID-19. Repertoires were generated with immunoSEQ multiplex PCR, while TCRdb's copy carries only in-frame clones and drops some. The sample lists 270,000 or so clones; 84% were seen once. Sequencing was done on a sample of peripheral blood. All receptors derive from a human donor in a cohort sampled during active COVID-19.

The chain uses TRBV5-4 and TRBJ2-7; a weak D match, TRBD1 (5 bases). The CDR3 has 13 residues. The V end lost 4 bases, the J end lost 6 bases, and 14 bases lay between the germline ends. Germline CDR1 is SGHNT and CDR2 is YYREEE (reference sequence). Here the CDR3 reads CASSPDTFGEQYF. The CDR3 DNA reads as TGTGCCAGCAGCCCGGACACTTTCGGCGAGCAGTACTTC. Complete variable domain (other parts from reference TRBV5-4 and TRBJ2-7): ETGVTQSPTHLIKTRGQQVTLRCSSQSGHNTVSWYQQALGQGPQFIFQYYREEENGRGNFPPRFSGLQFPNYSSELNVNALELDDSALYLCASSPDTFGEQYFGPGTRLTVT.

CDR3 bases: TGTGCCAGCACCGAAACAGTGAACACTGAAGCTTTCTTT. Its translation is CASTETVNTEAFF. The chain carries TRBV7-9 and TRBJ1-1; D call uncertain. V dropped 7 bases and J dropped 0 bases, with 9 bases sitting between them. This CDR3 is built from 13 residues. The germline gives CDR1 SEHNR, CDR2 FQNEAQ (reference sequence).

This chain joins TRBV6-5 and TRBJ1-1; 7 bases line up with TRBD1. In germline, CDR1 is MNHEY, CDR2 SVGAGI. With V trimmed by 2 bases and J by 6 bases, 9 bases remained unmatched. The CDR3 spans 15 residues. The CDR3 DNA sequence: TGTGCCAGCAGTTACGGATGGGGCCAGGGGGCTGAAGCTTTCTTT. Translating gives CASSYGWGQGAEAFF.

The chain couples TRBV5-4 to TRBJ2-1; TRBD2 might be the D (6 bases). The CDR3 sequence is 16 residues long. Trimming removed 4 bases at V and 3 bases at J, with 17 bases between. Looked up from germline, CDR1 is SGHNT and CDR2 is YYREEE (reference sequence). CDR3 sequence reads: CASSPQGGNIYNEQFF. The CDR3 bases are TGTGCCAGCAGCCCCCAGGGCGGGAATATCTACAATGAGCAGTTCTTC.

The chain joins TRBV2 to TRBJ1-1, with TRBD1 identical over 10 bases. The germline V gene encodes CDR1 SNHLY and CDR2 FYNNEI. J was trimmed by 1 base and V by 6 bases; bases with no gene match: 8. This CDR3 comprises 16 residues. The CDR3 bases are TGTGCCAGCAGCTACGACAGGGGGCAGGGGAACACTGAAGCTTTCTTT. It specifies CASSYDRGQGNTEAFF. Combining the CDR3 with reference TRBV2 and TRBJ1-1 gives the whole variable domain EPEVTQTPSHQVTQMGQEVILRCVPISNHLYFYWYRQILGQKVEFLVSFYNNEISEKSEIFDDQFSVERPDGSNFTLKIRSTKLEDSAMYFCASSYDRGQGNTEAFFGQGTRLTVV.

The chain couples TRBV7-2 to TRBJ1-6, with D possibly being TRBD1 (6 bases). The CDR3 is 16 amino acids. V lost 1 base and J 10 bases, leaving 17 bases between the germline ends. The V gene's germline CDR1 is SGHTA and CDR2 FQGNSA. This chain's CDR3 is CASSLGLRGWESPLHF. CDR3 bases: TGTGCCAGCAGCTTAGGTCTCAGGGGTTGGGAATCACCCCTCCACTTT.

The rearrangement uses TRBV5-1 and TRBJ2-1; TRBD1 is a possible D gene (6 bases). Trimming took 0 bases from V and 3 from J, leaving 10 bases between them. Germline-derived CDR1 and CDR2 are SGHRS and YFSETQ. The length of the CDR3 is 15 residues. CDR3 in DNA: TGCGCCAGCAGCTTGGTCGGACAGCTCTACAATGAGCAGTTCTTC. Residues: CASSLVGQLYNEQFF.